Below are 25 T cell receptor beta chains sequenced from a single sample in a study of cytomegalovirus exposure and HLA in healthy donors. 60 Vbeta and 13 Jbeta primers were used in PCR. Produced via immunoSEQ multiplex PCR; TCRdb's table is partial and in-frame only. Found here are under 200,000 clones, about 81% of them singletons; the top ten hold around 0.8%. What was sequenced was PBMCs. These receptors came from a woman younger than 30 in good health and CMV-seronegative.

As to this clone: A junction end diverges from the germline sequence, so it may reflect a read error. The J gene is TRBJ1-1, the V gene TRBV6-1; D is ambiguous. This CDR3 contains 14 residues. The V gene's germline CDR1 is MNHNS and CDR2 SASEGT. The DNA for the CDR3 is TGTGCCAGCAGTGAAGTGACGGAGAACGCTGAAGCTTTCTTT. Its translation is CASSEVTENAEAFF.

The rearrangement joins TRBV27 to TRBJ2-7, with D perhaps matching TRBD2 (5 bases). The ends were cut back, 5 bases at V and 0 bases at J, with 14 bases in the middle. Per the germline V gene, CDR1 is MNHEY and CDR2 is SMNVEV (reference sequence). This CDR3 region has 15 residues. CDR3 coding DNA: TGTGCCAGCAGTCTCATGTTGGGGAGCTCCTACGAGCAGTACTTC. Translation: CASSLMLGSSYEQYF.

The chain carries TRBV11-2 and TRBJ2-1; 9 positions match TRBD2. From germline, CDR1 is SGHAT and CDR2 FQNNGV. This CDR3 region has 16 residues. The V segment lost 5 bases and the J segment 7 bases; nucleotides outside the gene matches: 12. As DNA, the CDR3 is TGTGCCAGCAGCGTATACTCTAGCGGGAAAATGAATGAGCAGTTCTTC. This codes for CASSVYSSGKMNEQFF.

This sequence joins TRBV28 and TRBJ2-7; 8 bases agree with TRBD1. CDR1 is MDHEN and CDR2 is SYDVKM in the germline V gene. J lost 3 bases, V lost 6 bases, and 13 bases had no gene match. CDR3 length: 16 residues. The CDR3 DNA follows: TGTGCCAGCAGAGGAGGGGGGACAGGAGGGCACTACGAGCAGTACTTC. The encoded protein is CASRGGGTGGHYEQYF.

The V and J genes are TRBV6-1 and TRBJ1-2, with D possibly being TRBD1 (6 bases). CDR1 is MNHNS, CDR2 SASEGT, per germline. Trimming left V 2 bases short and J 5 bases short, with 12 bases between. The CDR3 is 14 amino acids. The CDR3 loop is CASSEWATGYGYTF. Here the CDR3 DNA reads TGTGCCAGCAGTGAATGGGCCACAGGGTATGGCTACACCTTC.

V is TRBV27 and J is TRBJ2-3; D remains unclear. V lost 4 bases and J 5 bases, leaving 10 bases between the germline ends. Germline V CDR1 and CDR2: MNHEY, SMNVEV (reference sequence). This CDR3 contains 13 residues. The CDR3, as DNA: TGTGCCAGCAGTTCCGCGTTTGAAGATACGCAGTATTTT. Protein: CASSSAFEDTQYF.

The gene calls are TRBV6-6 and TRBJ2-5; D gene uncertain. The germline V and J ends were trimmed by 5 bases and 11 bases, with 15 bases remaining between them. The germline gives CDR1 MNHNY, CDR2 SVGAGI (reference sequence). This CDR3 has 12 amino acids. This CDR3 is CASSSQTFSQYF. In DNA form, the CDR3 reads TGTGCCAGCAGTAGCCAAACCTTTTCTCAGTACTTC.

The rearrangement uses TRBV6-5 and TRBJ2-1; 7 bases match TRBD1. V dropped 8 bases and J dropped 5; count of bases not matched to a gene: 6. The CDR3 consists of 13 residues. Germline-derived CDR1 and CDR2 are MNHEY and SVGAGI. CDR3 sequence: CASGTGVNNEQFF. The CDR3 DNA is TGTGCCAGCGGTACAGGGGTCAACAATGAGCAGTTCTTC.

In its sample, this clone was seen once. The chain links TRBV7-8 to TRBJ2-7, with no clear D. The CDR3 totals 14 residues. Trimming took off 1 base at V and 4 bases at J, with 11 bases between the two ends. Looked up from germline, CDR1 is SGHVS and CDR2 is FQNEAQ. The CDR3 protein is CASSLEAQTYEQYF. As DNA, the CDR3 is TGTGCCAGCAGCTTAGAAGCCCAGACTTACGAGCAGTACTTC.

The rearrangement joins TRBV15 to TRBJ1-5, with D possibly matching TRBD1 (6 bases). Between the trimmed V and J ends, which lost 5 bases and 0 bases, there was a span of 8 bases. Germline V CDR1 and CDR2: LNHNV, YYDKDF (reference sequence). This CDR3 has 14 residues. The CDR3 protein is CATSAQGSNQPQHF. Written as DNA, the CDR3 is TGTGCCACCAGCGCACAGGGTAGCAATCAGCCCCAGCATTTT.

The chain has TRBV2 and TRBJ1-5; 9 bases fit TRBD1. The CDR3 loop spans 15 amino acids. Trimming at V came to 6 bases and at J to 5 bases, leaving 8 bases not matched to a gene. Germline V gene lookup returns CDR1 SNHLY and CDR2 FYNNEI. The CDR3 DNA sequence: TGTGCCAGCAGCGAAACCGGGACAGGGTATCAGCCCCAGCATTTT. This gives the protein CASSETGTGYQPQHF.

The table lists this clone with a few counts. The chain is built from TRBV11-1 and TRBJ2-7, with 12 bases identical to TRBD2. Germline CDR1 is SGHAT and CDR2 is FQDESV (reference sequence). The CDR3 contains 16 residues. Trimming removed 5 bases from V and 7 bases from J; junction bases left unmatched: 12. This chain's CDR3 is CASSARMGLAGQEQYF. DNA of the CDR3: TGTGCCAGCAGCGCCCGGATGGGACTAGCGGGCCAAGAGCAGTACTTC.

The chain couples TRBV4-1 to TRBJ2-5; D possibly corresponds to TRBD1 (6 bases). The last part of the DNA fits TRBJ2-7 better; the J call may be wrong. The CDR3 loop spans 15 amino acids. Germline V gene lookup returns CDR1 MGHRA and CDR2 YSYEKL. The CDR3 nucleotides are TGCGCCAGCAGCCAAGGTGGGCAGGGACACTACGAGCAGTACTTC. The encoded protein is CASSQGGQGHYEQYF.

This chain links TRBV6-5 with TRBJ1-1, with a possible D match to TRBD1 (6 bases). CDR1 is MNHEY and CDR2 is SVGAGI in the germline V gene. The CDR3 has 14 amino acids. The V and J ends lost 5 bases and 3 bases respectively, with 13 bases between them. The CDR3: CASSTQGMDTEAFF. The DNA for the CDR3 is TGTGCCAGCAGTACACAGGGCATGGACACTGAAGCTTTCTTT.

V is TRBV28 and J is TRBJ1-2; D is ambiguous. The CDR3 totals 12 residues. V gave up 4 bases and J gave up 5 bases, with 8 bases separating them. Germline CDR1 reads MDHEN; CDR2 reads SYDVKM. The CDR3 DNA follows: TGTGCCAGCAGTTGGGCCAGGTATGGCTACACCTTC. It specifies CASSWARYGYTF.

The chain employs TRBV19 and TRBJ1-2; TRBD1 matches at 7 bases. Germline assignment: CDR1 LNHDA and CDR2 SQIVND (reference sequence). The J segment lost 0 bases and the V segment lost 4 bases, leaving 14 bases of the junction unmatched. This CDR3 region has 18 residues. CDR3 nucleotide sequence: TGTGCCAGTAGTACCTTCACGACGACAGGGACGACTAACTATGGCTACACCTTC. It codes for CASSTFTTTGTTNYGYTF.

This clone came up a few times. The V call is TRBV5-8, the J call TRBJ2-1; a possible D gene is TRBD2 (5 bases). Per the germline V gene, CDR1 is SGHTS and CDR2 is YDEGEE. This CDR3 contains 13 residues. V was shortened by 0 bases and J by 12 bases, with 13 bases between the two germline ends. CDR3 nucleotides: TGTGCCAGCAGCTTGGAACAGAGGGTTTTGCAGTTCTTC. Translation gives CASSLEQRVLQFF.

The chain couples TRBV11-2 to TRBJ2-2, with a possible D match to TRBD2 (7 bases). V lost 3 bases to trimming and J lost 3 bases, with 11 bases between them. The CDR3 runs to 15 residues. The germline V gene has CDR1 SGHAT and CDR2 FQNNGV. DNA for the CDR3: TGTGCCAGCAGCTTGACGGGGGGCCACACCGGGGAGCTGTTTTTT. This encodes CASSLTGGHTGELFF.

Remarks on this clone: At one of its ends the junction is not consistent with the germline gene, which may arise from a read error. CDR3 nucleotides: TGTGCCAGCAGGGGAACTAGCGGGGGGTACAGTGAGCAGTTCTTC. This encodes CASRGTSGGYSEQFF. The rearrangement links TRBV6-1 to TRBJ2-1, with 12 bases lining up with TRBD2. The germline V gene has CDR1 MNHNS and CDR2 SASEGT. The CDR3 has 15 residues.

The chain combines TRBV27 with TRBJ2-2, with a weak D call TRBD2 (6 bases). Germline-derived CDR1 and CDR2 are MNHEY and SMNVEV (reference sequence). The CDR3 spans 14 residues. Trimming cost V 8 bases and J 6 bases, with 16 bases left between them. DNA for the CDR3: TGTGCCAGCCTACGGGACTTTTGGGCCGGGGAGCTGTTTTTT. Translating gives CASLRDFWAGELFF.

The CDR3 DNA reads TGTGCCAGCAGTTACTCAACAGGGGGCACCGGGGAGCTGTTTTTT. Amino acids: CASSYSTGGTGELFF. The gene calls are TRBV6-5 and TRBJ2-2; 8 nucleotides match TRBD1. In germline, CDR1 is MNHEY, CDR2 SVGAGI. J gave up 4 bases and V 0 bases, and 1 base lay outside the gene matches. CDR3 size: 15 residues.

The CDR3 sequence is CASKPGSGSYEQYF. The CDR3 coding sequence is TGTGCCAGCAAACCGGGGTCGGGCTCCTACGAGCAGTACTTC. The chain carries TRBV19 and TRBJ2-7; weak D call: TRBD2 (5 bases). V was cut by 9 bases and J by 0 bases, with 15 bases left in between. This CDR3 region has 14 residues. The germline V gene encodes CDR1 LNHDA and CDR2 SQIVND (reference sequence).

The CDR3 sequence is CASSYVFGTGELFF. For the CDR3, the DNA is TGTGCCAGCAGCTACGTCTTCGGCACCGGGGAGCTGTTTTTT. The genes are TRBV6-5 and TRBJ2-2; D unclear. Trimming removed 6 bases at V and 4 bases at J, with 12 bases between. Per germline, CDR1 MNHEY and CDR2 SVGAGI. CDR3 length: 14 residues.

This clone has just a few counts. The CDR3 nucleotides are TGTGCCAGCAGCTTCACACGGAACACTGAAGCTTTCTTT. It encodes CASSFTRNTEAFF. This chain connects TRBV7-8 to TRBJ1-1; no clear D gene. This CDR3 spans 13 amino acids. Trimming removed 3 bases from V and 1 base from J, with 6 bases in between. The V gene's germline CDR1 is SGHVS and CDR2 FQNEAQ. The full variable domain, in which reference TRBV7-8 and TRBJ1-1 provide the parts outside the CDR3, is GAGVSQSPRYKVAKRGQDVALRCDPISGHVSLFWYQQALGQGPEFLTYFQNEAQLDKSGLPSDRFFAERPEGSVSTLKIQRTQQEDSAVYLCASSFTRNTEAFFGQGTRLTVV.

This chain links TRBV10-3 with TRBJ2-1; 8 nucleotides align to TRBD1. V lost 3 bases to trimming and J lost 3 bases; unmatched junction nucleotides: 4. The germline CDR1 and CDR2 sequences are ENHRY and SYGVKD. This CDR3 comprises 15 residues. The CDR3 DNA follows: TGTGCCATCAGTGAACAACAGGGGGGCTACAATGAGCAGTTCTTC. Residues: CAISEQQGGYNEQFF.